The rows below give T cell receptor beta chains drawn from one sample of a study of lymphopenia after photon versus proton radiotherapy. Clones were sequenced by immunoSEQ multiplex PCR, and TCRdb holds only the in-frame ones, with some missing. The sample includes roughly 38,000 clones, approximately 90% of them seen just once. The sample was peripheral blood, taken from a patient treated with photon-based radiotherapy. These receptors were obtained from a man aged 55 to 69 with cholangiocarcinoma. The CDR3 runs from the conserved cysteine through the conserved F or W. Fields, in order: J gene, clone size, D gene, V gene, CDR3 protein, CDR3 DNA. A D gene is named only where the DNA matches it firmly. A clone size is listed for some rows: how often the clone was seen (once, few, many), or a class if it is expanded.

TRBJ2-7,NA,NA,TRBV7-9,CASSLEEGAYEQYF,TGTGCCAGCAGCTTAGAGGAGGGGGCCTACGAGCAGTACTTC
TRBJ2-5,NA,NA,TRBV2,CASSDPGQETQYF,TGTGCCAGCAGTGATCCAGGCCAAGAGACCCAGTACTTC
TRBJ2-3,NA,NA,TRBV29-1,CSARVGTDTQYF,TGCAGCGCCCGAGTGGGGACAGATACGCAGTATTTT
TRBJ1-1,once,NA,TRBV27,CASHKRGITEAFF,TGTGCCAGCCATAAACGGGGAATCACTGAAGCTTTCTTT
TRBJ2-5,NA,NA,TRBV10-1,CASSESVIETQYF,TGCGCCAGCAGTGAGTCGGTCATAGAGACCCAGTACTTC
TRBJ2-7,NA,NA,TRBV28,CASSGGAYEQYF,TGTGCCAGCAGCGGAGGGGCCTACGAGCAGTACTTC
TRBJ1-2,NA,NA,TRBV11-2,CASSESGTTPSYGYTF,TGTGCCAGCAGCGAATCCGGGACGACTCCTTCCTATGGCTACACCTTC
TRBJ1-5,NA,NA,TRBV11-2,CASSLEGREDQPQHF,TGTGCCAGCAGCTTAGAGGGCAGGGAGGATCAGCCCCAGCATTTT
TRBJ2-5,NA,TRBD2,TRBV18,CASSPGLAGGETQYF,TGTGCCAGCTCACCCGGACTAGCGGGAGGAGAGACCCAGTACTTC
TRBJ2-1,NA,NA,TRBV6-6,CASSDARGAEQFF,TGTGCCAGCAGTGACGCCCGGGGCGCTGAGCAGTTCTTC
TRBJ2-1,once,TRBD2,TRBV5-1,CASSLASGYSYNEQFF,TGCGCCAGCAGCTTGGCTAGCGGCTACTCCTACAATGAGCAGTTCTTC
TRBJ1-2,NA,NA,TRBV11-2,CASSHTSTGYGYTF,TGTGCCAGCAGCCATACATCTACAGGTTATGGCTACACCTTC
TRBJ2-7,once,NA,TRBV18,CASSPNLFYEQYF,TGTGCCAGCTCACCTAACTTATTCTACGAGCAGTACTTC
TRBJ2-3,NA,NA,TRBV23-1,CASSQEGTLVRYAVF,TGCGCCAGCAGTCAAGAGGGGACGTTGGTTCGATACGCAGTATTT
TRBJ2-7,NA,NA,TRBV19,CASKGHSETYEQYF,TGTGCCAGTAAGGGACACTCGGAAACTTACGAGCAGTACTTC